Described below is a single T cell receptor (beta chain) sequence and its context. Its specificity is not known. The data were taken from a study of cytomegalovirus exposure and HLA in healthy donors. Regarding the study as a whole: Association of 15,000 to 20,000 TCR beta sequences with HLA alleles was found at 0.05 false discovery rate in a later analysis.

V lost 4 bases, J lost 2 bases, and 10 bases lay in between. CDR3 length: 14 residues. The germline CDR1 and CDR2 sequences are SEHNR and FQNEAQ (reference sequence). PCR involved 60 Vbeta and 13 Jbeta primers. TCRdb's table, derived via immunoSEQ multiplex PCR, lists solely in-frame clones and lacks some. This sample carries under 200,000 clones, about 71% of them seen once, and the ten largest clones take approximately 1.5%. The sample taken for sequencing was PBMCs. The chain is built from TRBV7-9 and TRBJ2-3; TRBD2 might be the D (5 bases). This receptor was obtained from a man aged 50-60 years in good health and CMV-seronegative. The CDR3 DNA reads TGTGCCAGCAGCTGGCGACTATCCACAGATACGCAGTATTTT. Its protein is CASSWRLSTDTQYF.